Listed below are T cell receptor beta chains from one sample, sequenced in a study of patients and donors after allogeneic stem cell transplantation. TCRdb ran MiXCR on the RT-PCR reads and lists one entry per CDR3 protein. The repertoire holds roughly 960,000 distinct CDR3 sequences, with more than 15% as singletons. Material: blood, either unsorted or a sorted T cell fraction (not recorded which). These receptors were taken from a human donor who was either an allogeneic HSCT recipient or a stem cell or donor lymphocyte infusion donor (not recorded which). It is not recorded whose cells these are; they may come from a transplant donor. CDR3s include the opening cysteine and the closing phenylalanine or tryptophan. D genes are given only for firm matches. Size tells how often a clone was seen (once, few, many) or the class of an expanded clone, and some rows leave it out.

16,TRBJ1-5,few,-,TRBV7-9,CASSLWGGTSNQPQHF,TGTGCCAGCAGCTTATGGGGCGGGACTTCGAATCAGCCCCAGCATTTT
15,TRBJ2-1,many,TRBD1,TRBV12-3/TRBV12-4,CASSLGDRGYNEQFF,TGTGCCAGCAGTTTAGGGGACAGGGGCTACAATGAGCAGTTCTTC
14,TRBJ1-1,once,-,TRBV6-2/TRBV6-3,CASRETGLNTEAFF,TGTGCCAGCAGGGAGACAGGCCTGAACACTGAAGCTTTCTTT
15,TRBJ2-5,-,-,TRBV12-5,CASGLGTGRGETQYF,TGTGCTAGTGGTTTGGGGACAGGGAGGGGAGAGACCCAGTACTTC
18,TRBJ2-2,few,TRBD1,TRBV12-3/TRBV12-4,CASSFSNPGQGFTGELFF,TGTGCCAGCAGTTTTTCTAACCCGGGACAGGGCTTCACCGGGGAGCTGTTTTTT
15,TRBJ2-1,-,-,TRBV18,CASSPPGLPVYEQFF,TGTGCCAGCTCACCACCGGGACTCCCCGTGTATGAGCAGTTCTTC
16,TRBJ2-7,once,TRBD2,TRBV20-1,CSAPDATSGRRGEQYF,TGCAGTGCCCCAGATGCGACTAGCGGGAGAAGGGGCGAGCAGTACTTC
14,TRBJ2-1,-,-,TRBV12-3/TRBV12-4,CASPLRRDRNEQFF,TGTGCCAGCCCGCTCCGAAGGGATAGGAATGAGCAGTTCTTC
14,TRBJ2-3,-,TRBD1,TRBV5-1,CASSGQGIIDTQYF,TGCGCCAGCAGCGGACAGGGCATTATAGATACGCAGTATTTT
12,TRBJ2-4,few,-,TRBV9,CASSAPGHIQYF,TGTGCCAGCAGCGCCCCGGGACACATTCAGTACTTC
16,TRBJ1-4,-,-,TRBV7-9,CASSSKRTATNEKLFF,TGTGCCAGCAGCTCTAAGCGGACAGCAACTAATGAAAAACTGTTTTTT